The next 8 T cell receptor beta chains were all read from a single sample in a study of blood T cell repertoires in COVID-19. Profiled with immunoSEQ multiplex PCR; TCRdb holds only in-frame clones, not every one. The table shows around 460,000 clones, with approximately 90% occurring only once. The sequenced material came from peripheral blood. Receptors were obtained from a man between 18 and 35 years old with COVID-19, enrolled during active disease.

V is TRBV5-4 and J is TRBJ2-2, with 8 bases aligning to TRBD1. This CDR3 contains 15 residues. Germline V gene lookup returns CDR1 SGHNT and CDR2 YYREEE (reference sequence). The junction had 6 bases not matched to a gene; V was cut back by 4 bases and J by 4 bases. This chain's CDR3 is CASSKDRVSTGELFF. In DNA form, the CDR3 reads TGTGCCAGCAGCAAGGACAGGGTTAGCACCGGGGAGCTGTTTTTT.

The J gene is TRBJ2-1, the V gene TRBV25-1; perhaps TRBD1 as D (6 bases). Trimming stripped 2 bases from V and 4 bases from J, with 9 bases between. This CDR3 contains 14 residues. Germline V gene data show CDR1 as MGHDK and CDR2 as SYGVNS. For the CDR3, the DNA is TGTGCCAGCAGTGAACCAACAGGGTACAATGAGCAGTTCTTC. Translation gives CASSEPTGYNEQFF.

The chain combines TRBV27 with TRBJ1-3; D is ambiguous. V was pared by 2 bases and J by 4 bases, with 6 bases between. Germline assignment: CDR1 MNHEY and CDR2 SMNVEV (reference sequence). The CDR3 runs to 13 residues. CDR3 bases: TGTGCCAGCAGTTTAGGGAGCGGAAACACCATATATTTT. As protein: CASSLGSGNTIYF.

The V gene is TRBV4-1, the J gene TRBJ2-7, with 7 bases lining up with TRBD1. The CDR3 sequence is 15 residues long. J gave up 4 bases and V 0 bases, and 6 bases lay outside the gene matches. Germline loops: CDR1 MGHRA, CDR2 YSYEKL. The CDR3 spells CASSQESATGYEQYF. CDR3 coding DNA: TGCGCCAGCAGCCAAGAATCTGCGACAGGGTACGAGCAGTACTTC.

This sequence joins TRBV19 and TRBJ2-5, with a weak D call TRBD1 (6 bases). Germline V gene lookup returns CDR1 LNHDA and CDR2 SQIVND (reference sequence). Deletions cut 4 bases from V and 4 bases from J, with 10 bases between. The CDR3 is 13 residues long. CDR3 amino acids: CASSRAGVETQYF. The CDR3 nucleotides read TGTGCCAGTAGTAGGGCAGGGGTAGAGACCCAGTACTTC.

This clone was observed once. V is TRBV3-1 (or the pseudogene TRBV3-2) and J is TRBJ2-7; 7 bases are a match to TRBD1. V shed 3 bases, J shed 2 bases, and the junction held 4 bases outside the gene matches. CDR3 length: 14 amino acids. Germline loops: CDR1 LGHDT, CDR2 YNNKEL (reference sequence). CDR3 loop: CASSQGTVPYEQYF. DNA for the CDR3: TGTGCCAGCAGCCAGGGGACAGTGCCCTACGAGCAGTACTTC.

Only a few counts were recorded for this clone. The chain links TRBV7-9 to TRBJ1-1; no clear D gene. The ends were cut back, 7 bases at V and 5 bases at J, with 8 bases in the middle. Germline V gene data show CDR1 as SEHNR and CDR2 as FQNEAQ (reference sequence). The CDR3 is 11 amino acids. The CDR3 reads CASIRGTEAFF. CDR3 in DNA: TGTGCCAGCATTCGGGGAACTGAAGCTTTCTTT.

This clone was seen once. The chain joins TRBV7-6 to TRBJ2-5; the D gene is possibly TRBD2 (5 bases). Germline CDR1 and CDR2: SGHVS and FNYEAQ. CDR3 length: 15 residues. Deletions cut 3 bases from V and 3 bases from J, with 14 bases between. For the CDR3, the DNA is TGTGCCAGCAGCTTGGGAGTCAGAACAAAAGAGACCCAGTACTTC. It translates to CASSLGVRTKETQYF.